These 8 T cell receptor beta chains were sequenced from one sample in a study of blood T cell repertoires in COVID-19. Clones were sequenced by immunoSEQ multiplex PCR, and TCRdb holds only the in-frame ones, with some missing. The sample yields around 160,000 clones, more than 70% seen once. Sequenced: peripheral blood. All receptors derive from a man aged 60-69 years with active or convalescent COVID-19.

The J gene is TRBJ1-3, the V gene TRBV14, with 8 bases fitting TRBD1. This CDR3 region has 18 residues. Germline V gives CDR1 SGHDN, CDR2 FVKESK. V was pared by 0 bases and J by 0 bases, with 7 bases of the junction left unmatched. The CDR3 here is CASSQDAGQASSGNTIYF. The CDR3 DNA follows: TGTGCCAGCAGCCAAGATGCGGGACAGGCTAGCTCTGGAAACACCATATATTTT.

This clone was picked up one time. The CDR3 DNA follows: TGTGCCAGCGCCAAAGCAGACAGCAGCTACAATGAGCAGTTCTTC. Its protein is CASAKADSSYNEQFF. This sequence joins TRBV11-3 and TRBJ2-1; a weak D match, TRBD1 (5 bases). This CDR3 is built from 15 residues. Between the trimmed V and J ends, which lost 8 bases and 3 bases, there was a span of 17 bases. The germline V gene encodes CDR1 SGHNT and CDR2 YENEEA. Filled out from reference TRBV11-3 and TRBJ2-1, the complete variable domain reads EAGVVQSPRYKIIEKKQPVAFWCNPISGHNTLYWYLQNLGQGPELLIRYENEEAVDDSQLPKDRFSAERLKGVDSTLKIQPAELGDSAVYLCASAKADSSYNEQFFGPGTRLTVL.

The rearrangement links TRBV5-6 to TRBJ2-2; D is unclear. Trimming cost V 3 bases and J 6 bases, with 3 bases left between them. Germline CDR1 SGHDT, CDR2 YYEEEE. The CDR3 totals 11 residues. The CDR3 is CASSSSGELFF. The CDR3, as DNA: TGTGCCAGCAGCTCCTCCGGGGAGCTGTTTTTT.

This rearrangement joins TRBV18 to TRBJ2-3, with TRBD2 matching 10 bases. The CDR3 loop spans 16 amino acids. Germline V gene sequence: CDR1 KGHSH, CDR2 LQKENI. V trimming: 3 bases; J trimming: 6 bases; junction bases outside the gene matches: 9. The CDR3 sequence is CASSPGSAGGLDTQYF. The CDR3 DNA reads TGTGCCAGCTCACCGGGATCAGCGGGAGGGTTGGATACGCAGTATTTT.

The chain uses TRBV28 and TRBJ2-5; D is unclear. Deletions cut 6 bases from V and 0 bases from J, with 11 bases between. The CDR3 is made up of 14 amino acids. CDR1 and CDR2 (germline): MDHEN, SYDVKM. CDR3 residues: CASSPMRNQETQYF. DNA of the CDR3: TGTGCCAGCAGCCCCATGCGGAACCAAGAGACCCAGTACTTC.

This chain links TRBV7-2 with TRBJ1-1, with 7 bases identical to TRBD1. Germline loops: CDR1 SGHTA, CDR2 FQGNSA. The CDR3 spans 13 residues. J was trimmed by 0 bases and V by 7 bases; bases with no gene match: 2. CDR3 sequence reads: CASKTGLNTEAFF. The CDR3 region has the DNA TGTGCCAGCAAGACAGGGTTGAACACTGAAGCTTTCTTT.

CDR3 nucleotides: TGTGCCAGCAGCTTTTCCTGGCGGGAAGTACAAGAGACCCAGTACTTC. It encodes CASSFSWREVQETQYF. This chain joins TRBV11-2 and TRBJ2-5, with a possible D match to TRBD2 (6 bases). The CDR3 is 16 amino acids. Germline CDR1 SGHAT, CDR2 FQNNGV. V was trimmed by 3 bases and J by 2 bases, leaving 16 bases between them. Looking up the rest from reference TRBV11-2 and TRBJ2-5 gives the full variable domain: EAGVAQSPRYKIIEKRQSVAFWCNPISGHATLYWYQQILGQGPKLLIQFQNNGVVDDSQLPKDRFSAERLKGVDSTLKIQPAKLEDSAVYLCASSFSWREVQETQYFGPGTRLLVL.

This chain joins TRBV7-2 and TRBJ2-7; TRBD2 matches at 10 bases. Germline CDR1 and CDR2: SGHTA and FQGNSA. J lost 6 bases, V lost 2 bases, and 4 bases had no gene match. The CDR3 totals 14 residues. The CDR3 DNA follows: TGTGCCAGCAGCTTAAGTCTAGCGGGAGTCGAGCAGTACTTC. It encodes CASSLSLAGVEQYF.